This T cell receptor (beta chain) was recovered during a study of OX40 agonist ivuxolimab in advanced cancers. Background on the whole study: The costimulatory receptor OX40 (CD134) was targeted by ivuxolimab, a fully human IgG2 agonistic monoclonal antibody. Intravenous ivuxolimab was administered to patients every 2 weeks at six dose levels: 0.01, 0.1, 0.3, 1.5, 3 and 10 mg/kg. Of the 50 or so patients in dose escalation, around 20 had hepatocellular carcinoma, about 15 had melanoma, 9 had renal cell carcinoma and 9 had head and neck cancer. A male proportion of under 85% and a mean age of about 60 years, ranging from 23 to 79, were recorded for the dose-escalation cohort. Patients were allowed to have had prior anti-PD-1, anti-PD-L1 or anti-CTLA-4 therapy, and 30% to 50% of the dose-escalation patients had previously received checkpoint inhibitors. Partial responses occurred in three dose-escalation patients: two with cutaneous melanoma and one with hepatocellular carcinoma. Peripheral TCRbeta sequencing aimed to test whether ivuxolimab altered TCR sequence diversity and caused clonal T-cell expansion. The paper reports the monotherapy dose-escalation portion (N = 52 patients) of the phase I ivuxolimab trial. Here is what the overall study found, with its caveats: At doses from 0.1 to 3.0 mg/kg, clonal expansion was seen in both CD4+ and CD8+ blood T cells between baseline and week 6. Low levels of normalized T-cell clonal expansion were also seen in some nonresponding patients. On average, CD8+ T cells showed more expanded clones than CD4+ T cells after ivuxolimab. Which antigens the clonally expanded peripheral T cells were specific for was not determined. In partial responders in the 0.1-3.0 mg/kg groups, normalized peripheral clonal expansion was found to be among the lowest, especially among CD8+ T cells.

Patients with autoimmune disease history or receiving systemic immunosuppression were excluded from the trial. Peripheral blood for TCR sequencing was drawn from every dose cohort at baseline, at cycle 4 day 1 and at cycle 7 day 1. The samples were drawn from a first-in-human, open-label, multicenter phase I dose-escalation trial of ivuxolimab. The trial enrolled adults with locally advanced or metastatic head and neck squamous cell, hepatocellular, melanoma or renal cell carcinoma. Before TCR sequencing, CD4+ T cells and CD8+ T cells from peripheral blood were sorted into separate populations. To sequence the TCRbeta CDR3 region, genomic DNA was isolated from the sorted cells. The immunoSEQ Assay was used for sequencing of TCRbeta CDR3 regions. Here the immuneACCESS table is served through TCRdb, limited to in-frame sequences with V and J called. Missing clones are a known gap in these copies; in checked studies unresolved V genes cover under half, and the rest lacks a known reason. For this sample the table gives some 70,000 clones, of which approximately 90% were detected only once. Around 1.1% of the sample lies in the top ten.

The germline V gene gives CDR1 as SGHNT and CDR2 as YENEEA. The CDR3 numbers 16 residues from cysteine through phenylalanine. Of all the DNA, just the CDR3 is kept, 48 bases in frame from base 1. At the junction V is shortened by 0 bases and J by 5 bases, with 16 bases in between. In the case of this clone: It has no known antigen specificity. No quality values exist for individual bases; no much larger clone is one base distant.

The V gene is TRBV11-3 and the J gene is TRBJ1-1; the D gene is possibly TRBD1, with 5 bases matching. Source: CD4+ or CD8+ T cells sorted from blood, taken in a trial of the OX40 agonist ivuxolimab. This TCR derives from an adult with an advanced solid tumor such as melanoma, head and neck, liver or kidney cancer. The CDR3 loop reads CASSLDTGAGRTEAFF. The nucleotides read TGTGCCAGCAGCTTAGATACTGGGGCAGGGAGGACTGAAGCTTTCTTT. Reference TRBV11-3 and TRBJ1-1 proteins supply the regions before and after the CDR3; the full variable domain is: EAGVVQSPRYKIIEKKQPVAFWCNPISGHNTLYWYLQNLGQGPELLIRYENEEAVDDSQLPKDRFSAERLKGVDSTLKIQPAELGDSAVYLCASSLDTGAGRTEAFFGQGTRLTVV.